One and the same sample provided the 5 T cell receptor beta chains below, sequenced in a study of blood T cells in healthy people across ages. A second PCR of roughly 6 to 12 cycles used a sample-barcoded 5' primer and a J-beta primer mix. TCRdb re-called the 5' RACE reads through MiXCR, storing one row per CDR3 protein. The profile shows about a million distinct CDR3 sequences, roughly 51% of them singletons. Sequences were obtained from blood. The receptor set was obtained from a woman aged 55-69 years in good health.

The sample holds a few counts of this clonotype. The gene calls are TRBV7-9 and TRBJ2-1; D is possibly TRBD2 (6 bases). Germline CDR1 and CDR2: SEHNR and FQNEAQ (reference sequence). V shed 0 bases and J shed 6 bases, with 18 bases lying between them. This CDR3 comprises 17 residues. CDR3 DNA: TGTGCCAGCAGCTTAGCGGACTACCAATTGTACCTCAATGAGCAGTTCTTC. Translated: CASSLADYQLYLNEQFF. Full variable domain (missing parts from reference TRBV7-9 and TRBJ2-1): DTGVSQNPRHKITKRGQNVTFRCDPISEHNRLYWYRQTLGQGPEFLTYFQNEAQLEKSRLLSDRFSAERPKGSFSTLEIQRTEQGDSAMYLCASSLADYQLYLNEQFFGPGTRLTVL.

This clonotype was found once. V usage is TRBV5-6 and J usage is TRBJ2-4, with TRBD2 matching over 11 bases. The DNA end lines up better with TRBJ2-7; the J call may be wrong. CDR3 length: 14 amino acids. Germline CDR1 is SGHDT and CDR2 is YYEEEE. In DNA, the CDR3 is TGTGCCAGCAGCAGACTAGCGGGGACCTCCGAGCAGTACTTC. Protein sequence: CASSRLAGTSEQYF.

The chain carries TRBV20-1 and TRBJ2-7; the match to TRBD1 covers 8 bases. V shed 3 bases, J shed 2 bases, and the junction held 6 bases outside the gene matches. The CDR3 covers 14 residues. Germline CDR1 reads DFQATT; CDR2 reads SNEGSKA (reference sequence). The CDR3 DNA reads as TGCAGTGCTAGTGCTGACAGGGGTCCCTACGAGCAGTACTTC. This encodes CSASADRGPYEQYF.

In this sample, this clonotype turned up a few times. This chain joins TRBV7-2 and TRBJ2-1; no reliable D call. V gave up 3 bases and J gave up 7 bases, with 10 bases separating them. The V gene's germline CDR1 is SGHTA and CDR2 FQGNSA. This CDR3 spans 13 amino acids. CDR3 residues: CASSLVAQNEQFF. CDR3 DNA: TGTGCCAGCAGCTTGGTAGCCCAGAATGAGCAGTTCTTC. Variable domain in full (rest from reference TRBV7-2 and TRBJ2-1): GAGVSQSPSNKVTEKGKDVELRCDPISGHTALYWYRQSLGQGLEFLIYFQGNSAPDKSGLPSDRFSAERTGGSVSTLTIQRTQQEDSAVYLCASSLVAQNEQFFGPGTRLTVL.

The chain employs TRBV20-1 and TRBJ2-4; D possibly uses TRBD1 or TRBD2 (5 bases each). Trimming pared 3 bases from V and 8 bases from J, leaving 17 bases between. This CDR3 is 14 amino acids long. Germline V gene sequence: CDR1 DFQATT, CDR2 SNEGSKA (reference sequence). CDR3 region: CSARGRGGVDIQYF. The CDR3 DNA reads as TGCAGTGCTAGGGGACGAGGAGGAGTCGACATTCAGTACTTC.